Below are 20 T cell receptor beta chains sequenced from a single sample in a study of blood T cell repertoires in COVID-19. Profiled with immunoSEQ multiplex PCR; TCRdb holds only in-frame clones, not every one. This sample has about 160,000 clones, with 85% to 95% found just once. The sequenced material came from peripheral blood. These receptors were taken from a woman aged 55-69 years with COVID-19, enrolled during active disease.

The chain joins TRBV5-1 to TRBJ1-1, with 7 nucleotides matching TRBD1. The CDR3 consists of 14 residues. The V and J ends lost 4 bases and 1 base, in that order; junction bases with no gene match: 4. Germline V CDR1 and CDR2: SGHRS, YFSETQ. CDR3 sequence: CASSARDRNTEAFF. Written as DNA, the CDR3 is TGCGCCAGCAGCGCCCGGGACAGGAACACTGAAGCTTTCTTT.

V usage is TRBV29-1 and J usage is TRBJ2-7; 8 nucleotides agree with TRBD1. This CDR3 is built from 12 residues. The ends lost 4 bases at V and 4 bases at J; junction bases unmatched: 3. The germline V gene encodes CDR1 SQVTM and CDR2 ANQGSEA. CDR3 region: CSVGQGRYEQYF. In nucleotides, the CDR3 is TGCAGCGTTGGACAGGGGCGATACGAGCAGTACTTC.

V is TRBV19 and J is TRBJ1-2; TRBD1 aligns across 7 bases. Germline values: CDR1 LNHDA, CDR2 SQIVND (reference sequence). This CDR3 has 14 residues. J gave up 5 bases and V 6 bases, and 9 bases lay outside the gene matches. The CDR3 coding sequence is TGTGCCAGTAGGGCCCCACAGGGGAGGTATGGCTACACCTTC. Translation gives CASRAPQGRYGYTF.

The V call is TRBV4-1, the J call TRBJ1-2, with D possibly matching TRBD1 (6 bases). The germline V gene has CDR1 MGHRA and CDR2 YSYEKL. Trimming left V 1 base short and J 6 bases short, with 18 bases between. This CDR3 is built from 16 residues. The CDR3 region has the DNA TGCGCCAGCAGCCAAGCTGGCACAGGGCCAAGGGATGGCTACACCTTC. Translated: CASSQAGTGPRDGYTF.

The rearrangement joins TRBV19 to TRBJ2-3, with D unclear. Germline loops: CDR1 LNHDA, CDR2 SQIVND (reference sequence). V was pared by 4 bases and J by 4 bases, with 3 bases between. The CDR3 totals 11 residues. The CDR3 sequence: CASSSADTQYF. The CDR3, as DNA: TGTGCCAGTAGTAGCGCAGATACGCAGTATTTT.

The CDR3 nucleotides read TGTGCCAGCAGCTTAAATGGCAGGGGGAACACTGAAGCTTTCTTT. This sequence encodes CASSLNGRGNTEAFF. The chain uses TRBV7-3 and TRBJ1-1, with a possible D match to TRBD1 (6 bases). CDR1 is SGHTA and CDR2 is FQGTGA in the germline V gene. This CDR3 is built from 15 residues. V lost 1 base and J lost 1, with 10 bases in between. The whole variable domain, remainder taken from reference TRBV7-3 and TRBJ1-1, is GAGVSQTPSNKVTEKGKYVELRCDPISGHTALYWYRQSLGQGPEFLIYFQGTGAADDSGLPNDRFFAVRPEGSVSTLKIQRTERGDSAVYLCASSLNGRGNTEAFFGQGTRLTVV.

This clone has more than one count but fewer than ten. J is TRBJ1-1 and V is TRBV12-3 or TRBV12-4; possible D gene TRBD1, 5 bases. Trimming took 6 bases from V and 6 from J, leaving 11 bases between them. The CDR3 consists of 12 residues. CDR3 DNA: TGTGCCAGCAGGGGCAGGGTCCCTGAAGCTTTCTTT. It translates to CASRGRVPEAFF.

V and J are TRBV5-1 and TRBJ2-1; 7 bases agree with TRBD1. The CDR3 has 13 residues. CDR1 and CDR2 from the germline V gene are SGHRS and YFSETQ. V trimming: 3 bases; J trimming: 16 bases; junction bases outside the gene matches: 13. The CDR3 loop is CASSSYGGDRNFF. DNA of the CDR3: TGCGCCAGCAGCTCCTACGGTGGGGACAGAAATTTCTTC.

The rearrangement links TRBV10-3 to TRBJ1-1; D remains ambiguous. Trimming removed 4 bases at V and 1 base at J, with 10 bases between. In germline, CDR1 is ENHRY, CDR2 SYGVKD. This CDR3 is built from 14 residues. CDR3 in amino acids: CAISAGAANTEAFF. The CDR3 DNA reads as TGTGCCATCAGTGCGGGAGCTGCGAACACTGAAGCTTTCTTT.

This clone was recorded only once. The genes are TRBV6-5 and TRBJ2-5; no clear D gene. Germline loops: CDR1 MNHEY, CDR2 SVGAGI. Deletions cut 8 bases from V and 4 bases from J, with 17 bases between. The CDR3 contains 14 residues. CDR3 nucleotides: TGTGCCAGCCACGGTGGGCAGAACGGAGAGACCCAGTACTTC. Translated: CASHGGQNGETQYF.

The J gene is TRBJ2-1, the V gene TRBV27, with TRBD2 matching over 9 bases. CDR1 is MNHEY and CDR2 is SMNVEV in the germline V gene (reference sequence). The CDR3 covers 15 residues. V was pared by 3 bases and J by 9 bases, with 9 bases of the junction left unmatched. The chain's CDR3 is CASSFFSGGGGEQFF. In DNA form, the CDR3 reads TGTGCCAGCAGTTTTTTTAGCGGGGGTGGTGGTGAGCAGTTCTTC.

The rearrangement joins TRBV27 to TRBJ1-2, with 7 bases aligning to TRBD1. CDR1 is MNHEY, CDR2 SMNVEV, per germline (reference sequence). The J segment lost 8 bases and the V segment lost 8 bases, leaving 8 bases of the junction unmatched. The CDR3 has 12 residues. The CDR3 DNA follows: TGTGCCAGCGGCCAGACAGGGATCGGCTACACCTTC. Translation: CASGQTGIGYTF.

V gene TRBV29-1 combines with J gene TRBJ1-2; D is unclear. The V end lost 4 bases, the J end lost 5 bases, and 20 bases lay between the germline ends. This CDR3 has 15 amino acids. The germline V gene encodes CDR1 SQVTM and CDR2 ANQGSEA. The CDR3 coding sequence is TGCAGCGTTGCCCTCGGACTTTCATGGGTATATGGCTACACCTTC. It translates to CSVALGLSWVYGYTF.

V is TRBV19 and J is TRBJ1-2; the D gene is possibly TRBD1 (5 bases). The ends were cut back, 1 base at V and 3 bases at J, with 9 bases in the middle. Germline V gene lookup returns CDR1 LNHDA and CDR2 SQIVND (reference sequence). The CDR3 runs 14 residues. The CDR3 protein is CASSIGGSHYGYTF. The CDR3 coding sequence is TGTGCCAGTAGTATAGGGGGCAGCCACTATGGCTACACCTTC.

A note on this clone: One end of the junction varies from germline; a read error may be responsible. Other DNA variants within this sample encode the same CDR3. The chain joins TRBV7-7 to TRBJ1-5, with no clear D. Per the germline V gene, CDR1 is SSHAT and CDR2 is FNYEAQ (reference sequence). The CDR3 loop spans 13 amino acids. The CDR3 region is CASSLSDGQPQHF. CDR3 nucleotide sequence: TGTGCTAGCAGCTTAAGTGACGGGCAGCCCCAGCATTTT.

The rearrangement joins TRBV18 to TRBJ1-1; D is unresolved. The CDR3 is 14 residues long. V was clipped by 3 bases and J by 0 bases, with 8 bases between them. Germline lookup yields CDR1 KGHSH and CDR2 LQKENI. The CDR3 is CASSPIQLNTEAFF. CDR3 in DNA: TGTGCCAGCTCACCGATTCAGTTGAACACTGAAGCTTTCTTT.

The genes are TRBV19 and TRBJ2-1; possibly TRBD2 for D (7 bases). Per the germline V gene, CDR1 is LNHDA and CDR2 is SQIVND (reference sequence). The CDR3 runs to 14 residues. Trimming took off 5 bases at V and 2 bases at J, with 10 bases between the two ends. CDR3 sequence (DNA): TGTGCCAGTAGTTCGGGGGGCGCCTACAATGAGCAGTTCTTC. This translates into CASSSGGAYNEQFF.

V gene TRBV3-1 (or the pseudogene TRBV3-2) combines with J gene TRBJ1-1; D call uncertain. The ends were cut back, 1 base at V and 3 bases at J, with 6 bases in the middle. The CDR3 is 13 residues long. Per germline, CDR1 LGHDT and CDR2 YNNKEL (reference sequence). CDR3 coding DNA: TGTGCCAGCAGCCAAGTGCAGTACACTGAAGCTTTCTTT. It is translated as CASSQVQYTEAFF.

V usage is TRBV10-3 and J usage is TRBJ2-7; the match to TRBD2 covers 8 bases. The J segment lost 5 bases and the V segment lost 4 bases, leaving 10 bases of the junction unmatched. Germline-derived CDR1 and CDR2 are ENHRY and SYGVKD. This CDR3 spans 15 amino acids. This CDR3 reads CAISGGGRAGDEQYF. CDR3 coding DNA: TGTGCCATCAGTGGAGGGGGGCGAGCGGGGGACGAGCAGTACTTC.

The chain is built from TRBV5-6 and TRBJ1-1; the D gene is possibly TRBD1 (6 bases). Trimming left V 3 bases short and J 7 bases short, with 10 bases between. The CDR3 covers 12 residues. CDR1 SGHDT and CDR2 YYEEEE come from the germline V gene. The DNA of the CDR3 is TGTGCCAGCAGCTCGATGGACAGTGAAGCTTTCTTT. It yields the protein CASSSMDSEAFF.